This T cell receptor (beta chain) stems from a study of shared clonotypes between healthy human individuals. In the study's own analysis: ImmunoSEQ junction-only sequences lacked quality scores, so their filtering differed. Sequencing used immunoSEQ multiplex PCR; TCRdb keeps in-frame clones, though not all of them. That table gives V, J and clone size, and the DNA gave D and trimming. Of 2 million to 2.5 million clones listed, under 95% are singletons. This clone appeared a single time. The naive CD8 subset, CD45RO-negative cells positively selected for CCR7, excluded terminally differentiated effector memory CD45RA+ cells. Germline CDR1 SEHNR, CDR2 FQNEAQ (reference sequence). V shed 5 bases and J 2 bases; nucleotides not matched to a gene: 9. This CDR3 comprises 16 residues.

Sample: naive CD8+ T cells from PBMCs. V and J are TRBV7-9 and TRBJ1-2; TRBD1 matches at 9 bases. The receptor comes from a man aged 18 to 35 in good health. Some clones in this sample may be carry-over from other donors' samples. CDR3 sequence reads: CASSVAGTGKNYGYTF. Here the CDR3 DNA reads TGTGCCAGCAGCGTCGCCGGGACAGGGAAGAACTATGGCTACACCTTC.